This note documents a single T cell receptor (beta chain) sequence. Its antigen remains undetermined. No per-base quality is available; no much larger clone lies one base away. V loses 4 bases, J loses 1 base, and the germline ends lie 7 bases apart. From the cysteine up to the phenylalanine, the CDR3 has a length of 12 residues. Just the 36-base CDR3 DNA is kept, in frame starting at base 1. CDR1 and CDR2 are read off the germline V gene as SQVTM and ANQGSEA. This sample was taken from a study of tumor-infiltrating lymphocytes in oesophageal squamous cell carcinoma (dated by TCRdb to 2016 to 2017). Library generation was performed with PCR. The instrument was an Illumina HiSeq 2000. The public reads were quality trimmed at Q25 with fastp and then assembled into clones with MiXCR by TCRdb, keeping productive beta chains. CDR3 protein duplicates are merged, each entry listing the most common genes and DNA. This sample is represented by about 21,000 distinct CDR3 sequences; about 35% of them were singletons. The ten largest clonotypes hold around an eighth of the sample.

In this chain, TRBV29-1 is recombined with TRBJ1-1, with no confident D gene call. This TCR came from a male donor with esophageal squamous cell carcinoma. Material: esophageal tumor tissue. In nucleotides, the sequence is TGCAGCGTTGTAATCCCGAACACTGAAGCTTTCTTT. This sequence encodes CSVVIPNTEAFF.